The 19 T cell receptor beta chains presented below share a single source sample, sequenced in a study. Each CDR3 protein gets one entry after TCRdb re-called the 5' RACE reads with MiXCR. The table includes around 43,000 distinct CDR3 sequences, around 18% detected once. Sample: naive CD4+ T cells sorted from a lymph node. The subset: naive CD4+ T cells, CD4+CD45RA+CD25-. The receptors shown here come from a female donor with breast cancer.

In this sample, this clonotype turned up a few times. The CDR3 reads CASSFYSYYEQYF. The CDR3 nucleotides read TGTGCCAGCAGCTTCTACTCCTACTACGAGCAGTACTTC. The chain uses TRBV7-9 and TRBJ2-7; no definite D call. Trimming took 3 bases from V and 3 from J, leaving 9 bases between them. CDR1 and CDR2 (germline): SEHNR, FQNEAQ (reference sequence). This CDR3 has 13 amino acids.

Only a few counts were recorded for this clonotype. The genes are TRBV5-1 and TRBJ2-1; D unclear. The germline V gene encodes CDR1 SGHRS and CDR2 YFSETQ. This CDR3 has 14 residues. V lost 0 bases to trimming and J lost 0 bases, with 4 bases between them. CDR3 DNA: TGCGCCAGCAGCTTGGTCGGCTCCTACAATGAGCAGTTCTTC. This codes for CASSLVGSYNEQFF. The whole variable domain, filled in from reference TRBV5-1 and TRBJ2-1, reads KAGVTQTPRYLIKTRGQQVTLSCSPISGHRSVSWYQQTPGQGLQFLFEYFSETQRNKGNFPGRFSGRQFSNSRSEMNVSTLELGDSALYLCASSLVGSYNEQFFGPGTRLTVL.

Comment on this clonotype: Mismatch with germline at one junction end may stem from a read error. The chain is built from TRBV20-1 and TRBJ2-1; TRBD2 matches 9 bases. From germline, CDR1 is DFQATT and CDR2 SNEGSKA (reference sequence). This CDR3 comprises 13 residues. The CDR3 DNA is TGCAGTGCTAGACTAGCGGGACTCAATAAGCAGTTCTTC. It encodes CSARLAGLNKQFF.

The chain joins TRBV21-1 to TRBJ1-2; the table calls TRBD1, which could not be checked here. TRBV21-1 is an annotated pseudogene. This CDR3 contains 16 residues. This chain's CDR3 is CASSEPRGGDQYGYTF. CDR3 DNA: TGTGCCAGCAGCGAACCTCGTGGGGGGGATCAGTATGGCTACACCTTC.

The table lists this clonotype with a few counts. Here the CDR3 DNA reads TGTGCCAGCATAAGAGACAGTAGGTCCTACGAGCAGTACTTC. Amino acids: CASIRDSRSYEQYF. The chain joins TRBV6-5 to TRBJ2-7; D might be TRBD1 (5 bases). This CDR3 is built from 14 residues. Per the germline V gene, CDR1 is MNHEY and CDR2 is SVGAGI. V lost 7 bases, J lost 1 base, and 14 bases lay in between.

In its sample, this clonotype was seen a few times. The chain has TRBV7-3 and TRBJ2-1; 10 nucleotides agree with TRBD1. This CDR3 region has 15 residues. Germline V lookup: CDR1 SGHTA, CDR2 FQGTGA. J gave up 10 bases and V 5 bases, and 11 bases lay outside the gene matches. In DNA form, the CDR3 reads TGTGCCAGCAGCGCGAACCGACAGGGGGCAAAGGAGCAGTTCTTC. It is translated as CASSANRQGAKEQFF.

The chain combines TRBV7-2 with TRBJ2-3; TRBD2 matches at 7 bases. V lost 7 bases and J lost 6; bases outside the gene matches: 4. The germline CDR1 and CDR2 sequences are SGHTA and FQGNSA. The length of the CDR3 is 12 residues. The CDR3 protein is CASTPGGDTQYF. CDR3 DNA sequence: TGTGCCAGCACCCCCGGGGGGGATACGCAGTATTTT. Variable domain in full (rest from reference TRBV7-2 and TRBJ2-3): GAGVSQSPSNKVTEKGKDVELRCDPISGHTALYWYRQSLGQGLEFLIYFQGNSAPDKSGLPSDRFSAERTGGSVSTLTIQRTQQEDSAVYLCASTPGGDTQYFGPGTRLTVL.

The chain is built from TRBV5-1 and TRBJ2-5; 7 bases fit TRBD2. Germline loops: CDR1 SGHRS, CDR2 YFSETQ. CDR3 size: 14 residues. Trimming cost V 1 base and J 4 bases; bases outside gene matches: 4. The CDR3 DNA follows: TGCGCCAGCAGCTTGCGGGGGGAAGGAGAGACCCAGTACTTC. This sequence encodes CASSLRGEGETQYF.

V gene TRBV28 combines with J gene TRBJ1-6, with a possible D match to TRBD1 (6 bases). V lost 3 bases and J 5 bases, leaving 11 bases between the germline ends. The CDR3 extends over 15 amino acids. Germline CDR1 reads MDHEN; CDR2 reads SYDVKM. CDR3: CASSLTGHNNSPLHF. CDR3 nucleotides: TGTGCCAGCAGTTTGACGGGACATAATAATTCACCCCTCCACTTT. The full variable domain, in which reference TRBV28 and TRBJ1-6 provide the parts outside the CDR3, is DVKVTQSSRYLVKRTGEKVFLECVQDMDHENMFWYRQDPGLGLRLIYFSYDVKMKEKGDIPEGYSVSREKKERFSLILESASTNQTSMYLCASSLTGHNNSPLHFGNGTRLTVT.

The chain has TRBV10-2 and TRBJ2-7; maybe TRBD1 (7 bases). Trimming pared 5 bases from V and 6 bases from J, leaving 11 bases between. The CDR3 consists of 12 residues. Germline V gene data show CDR1 as WSHSY and CDR2 as SAAADI. The CDR3 spells CASSSQGGEQYF. CDR3 nucleotides: TGCGCCAGCAGTTCCCAGGGGGGCGAGCAGTACTTC.

Remarks on this clonotype: A read error may be the cause here, since a much bigger clone is one base away. The rearrangement uses TRBV7-2 and TRBJ2-5; the D is unclear. The CDR3 totals 11 residues. Germline loops: CDR1 SGHTA, CDR2 FQGNSA. DNA for the CDR3: TGTGCCAACAGCGTTGGGGAGACCCAGTACTTC. This codes for CANSVGETQYF.

This clonotype has at least ten counts. The chain couples TRBV7-9 to TRBJ2-3, with TRBD2 matching over 8 bases. The CDR3 has 16 residues. Germline assignment: CDR1 SEHNR and CDR2 FQNEAQ (reference sequence). The trim removed 5 bases at V and 2 bases at J, leaving 9 bases unmatched. The CDR3: CASSPLIAGSTDTQYF. CDR3 nucleotide sequence: TGTGCCAGCAGCCCCCTGATAGCGGGATCCACAGATACGCAGTATTTT.

This clonotype was seen many times. The chain links TRBV5-5 to TRBJ2-7; D not certain. Germline CDR1 reads SGHKS; CDR2 reads YYEKEE (reference sequence). Trimming cost V 0 bases and J 4 bases, with 5 bases left between them. This CDR3 spans 12 amino acids. CDR3 DNA: TGTGCCAGCAGCTTGGACCTATACGAGCAGTACTTC. It specifies CASSLDLYEQYF.

This clonotype has ten or more counts. The chain combines TRBV7-3 with TRBJ2-1; 7 positions match TRBD2. The germline V gene encodes CDR1 SGHTA and CDR2 FQGTGA. The trim removed 1 base at V and 0 bases at J, leaving 3 bases unmatched. The CDR3 has 16 amino acids. In DNA form, the CDR3 reads TGTGCCAGCAGCTTAATCGCGGGAGTCTCCTACAATGAGCAGTTCTTC. Translation: CASSLIAGVSYNEQFF.

There are many counts of this clonotype. The chain has TRBV7-2 and TRBJ2-7, with 8 bases fitting TRBD1. Germline trimming cut 5 bases from V and 5 bases from J; bases unmatched to any gene: 11. The CDR3 runs 15 residues. CDR1 and CDR2 from the germline V gene are SGHTA and FQGNSA. The CDR3, as DNA: TGTGCCAGCAGCCCACACAGGGGGAATTTGGACGAGCAGTACTTC. Translated, it gives CASSPHRGNLDEQYF.

This clonotype was picked up a small number of times. One junction end does not reproduce the germline sequence, and a read error may be involved. The CDR3 sequence: CASSQNQWSGQSF. CDR3 bases: TGCGCCAGCAGCCAAAATCAATGGTCGGGACAGAGCTTC. The chain couples TRBV4-3 to TRBJ2-5, with 7 bases fitting TRBD1. This CDR3 is 13 amino acids long. CDR1 and CDR2 from the germline V gene are LGHNA and YSLEER.

Written as DNA, the CDR3 is TGTGCCAGCAGCGCTCTAGCGTCCGAGACCCAGTACTTC. It yields the protein CASSALASETQYF. This sequence joins TRBV7-6 and TRBJ2-5; tentatively, D is TRBD2 (6 bases). This CDR3 contains 13 residues. V lost 5 bases and J 5 bases, leaving 12 bases between the germline ends. The germline gives CDR1 SGHVS, CDR2 FNYEAQ.

This clonotype was observed many times. The chain recombines TRBV5-1 with TRBJ1-1, with D maybe TRBD1 (5 bases). Germline V gene sequence: CDR1 SGHRS, CDR2 YFSETQ. V was trimmed by 3 bases and J by 8 bases, leaving 17 bases between them. This CDR3 region has 14 residues. The CDR3 sequence is CASSSSPRAGEAFF. The CDR3 DNA follows: TGCGCCAGCAGCTCCTCTCCCAGGGCGGGGGAAGCTTTCTTT.

This clonotype has a count of ten or more. The chain is built from TRBV20-1 and TRBJ1-1; D ambiguous. V was cut by 5 bases and J by 1 base, with 17 bases left in between. The CDR3 loop spans 15 amino acids. Germline CDR1 reads DFQATT; CDR2 reads SNEGSKA (reference sequence). This CDR3 reads CSALSASTQNTEAFF. Here the CDR3 DNA reads TGCAGTGCTCTATCGGCCTCCACCCAGAACACTGAAGCTTTCTTT.